The rows below give T cell receptor beta chains drawn from one sample of a study of blood T cell repertoires in COVID-19. Here immunoSEQ multiplex PCR was the method, and the copy in TCRdb shows in-frame clones only, minus some. This sample has roughly 160,000 clones; about 88% occur once, and the top ten carry 0.45% to 0.6%. The sample comprised peripheral blood. Every receptor here comes from a man aged 60-69 years with COVID-19, enrolled during active disease. The CDR3 runs from the conserved cysteine through the conserved F or W. Each record gives: V gene, clone size, J gene, D gene, CDR3 protein, CDR3 DNA. The D gene is left open where the match is weak. Not all rows give a size; the values are once, few, many and, for expanded clones, a class.

v_call: TRBV27
clone_size: .
j_call: TRBJ2-1
d_call: TRBD2
cdr3_aa: CASSFPTSGGWNEQFF
cdr3_nt: TGTGCCAGCAGTTTTCCGACTAGCGGGGGGTGGAATGAGCAGTTCTTC

v_call: TRBV7-2
clone_size: .
j_call: TRBJ1-2
d_call: .
cdr3_aa: CASSLSSGATSNYGYTF
cdr3_nt: TGTGCCAGCAGCTTAAGTTCAGGGGCAACTTCTAACTATGGCTACACCTTC

v_call: TRBV11-2
clone_size: .
j_call: TRBJ2-7
d_call: .
cdr3_aa: CASSTLGGRIIYEQYF
cdr3_nt: TGTGCCAGCAGCACCCTTGGGGGCAGGATAATTTACGAGCAGTACTTC

v_call: TRBV30
clone_size: .
j_call: TRBJ2-4
d_call: .
cdr3_aa: CAWRGIDASKNIQYF
cdr3_nt: TGTGCCTGGAGGGGCATTGACGCGTCCAAAAACATTCAGTACTTC

v_call: TRBV4-3
clone_size: many
j_call: TRBJ2-1
d_call: TRBD2
cdr3_aa: CASSLEAGNNEQFF
cdr3_nt: TGCGCCAGCAGCCTAGAAGCGGGGAATAATGAGCAGTTCTTC

v_call: TRBV3-1/TRBV3-2
clone_size: .
j_call: TRBJ2-7
d_call: .
cdr3_aa: CASSQDWWGVEQYF
cdr3_nt: TGTGCCAGCAGCCAAGATTGGTGGGGGGTCGAGCAGTACTTC

v_call: TRBV19
clone_size: .
j_call: TRBJ1-2
d_call: .
cdr3_aa: CASSILSDNYGYTF
cdr3_nt: TGTGCCAGTAGTATTCTGAGCGATAACTATGGCTACACCTTC

v_call: TRBV5-8
clone_size: .
j_call: TRBJ1-1
d_call: TRBD1
cdr3_aa: CASSLTGGLPNTEAFF
cdr3_nt: TGTGCCAGCAGCTTGACAGGGGGCCTCCCGAACACTGAAGCTTTCTTT

v_call: TRBV5-4
clone_size: .
j_call: TRBJ1-1
d_call: TRBD1
cdr3_aa: CASSFERQGVTEAFF
cdr3_nt: TGTGCCAGCAGCTTCGAGAGACAGGGGGTAACTGAAGCTTTCTTT

v_call: TRBV28
clone_size: .
j_call: TRBJ1-2
d_call: .
cdr3_aa: CASTQAGVGGYTF
cdr3_nt: TGTGCCAGCACCCAGGCGGGGGTCGGTGGCTACACCTTC

v_call: TRBV29-1
clone_size: once
j_call: TRBJ1-4
d_call: .
cdr3_aa: CSVLPLGRGGEKLFF
cdr3_nt: TGCAGCGTTCTCCCTCTTGGGAGAGGAGGCGAAAAACTGTTTTTT

v_call: TRBV29-1
clone_size: .
j_call: TRBJ2-2
d_call: .
cdr3_aa: CSAIPLAANTGELFF
cdr3_nt: TGCAGCGCAATCCCCCTGGCCGCGAACACCGGGGAGCTGTTTTTT

v_call: TRBV6-6
clone_size: .
j_call: TRBJ1-2
d_call: TRBD1
cdr3_aa: CASSSGTGVFYGYTF
cdr3_nt: TGTGCCAGCAGTTCCGGGACAGGGGTCTTCTATGGCTACACCTTC

v_call: TRBV7-3
clone_size: .
j_call: TRBJ1-1
d_call: .
cdr3_aa: CASSFGHQNTEAFF
cdr3_nt: TGTGCCAGCAGCTTTGGACACCAGAACACTGAAGCTTTCTTT

v_call: TRBV11-2
clone_size: .
j_call: TRBJ1-4
d_call: .
cdr3_aa: CASSLVFLGSSGEKLFF
cdr3_nt: TGTGCCAGCAGCTTAGTGTTTTTGGGCTCATCTGGTGAAAAACTGTTTTTT

v_call: TRBV6-6
clone_size: .
j_call: TRBJ2-2
d_call: .
cdr3_aa: CASSQGQNTGELFF
cdr3_nt: TGTGCCAGCAGCCAAGGACAGAACACCGGGGAGCTGTTTTTT

v_call: TRBV6-5
clone_size: .
j_call: TRBJ2-1
d_call: .
cdr3_aa: CASSSRGRNSYNEQFF
cdr3_nt: TGTGCCAGCAGTTCCCGAGGAAGGAACTCCTACAATGAGCAGTTCTTC

v_call: TRBV6-5
clone_size: .
j_call: TRBJ1-2
d_call: .
cdr3_aa: CASTSSSSSNYGYTF
cdr3_nt: TGTGCCAGCACCTCTTCCTCGTCCTCTAACTATGGCTACACCTTC

v_call: TRBV29-1
clone_size: .
j_call: TRBJ1-1
d_call: .
cdr3_aa: CSVSGGTWDTEAFF
cdr3_nt: TGCAGCGTTTCCGGGGGGACTTGGGACACTGAAGCTTTCTTT

v_call: TRBV12-3/TRBV12-4
clone_size: once
j_call: TRBJ1-6
d_call: .
cdr3_aa: CASSLAGGLLHF
cdr3_nt: TGTGCCAGCAGTTTAGCGGGGGGACTCCTCCACTTT

v_call: TRBV11-2
clone_size: .
j_call: TRBJ1-6
d_call: .
cdr3_aa: CASSLGEGSPLHF
cdr3_nt: TGTGCCAGCAGCTTAGGAGAGGGATCACCCCTCCACTTT

v_call: TRBV18
clone_size: .
j_call: TRBJ1-2
d_call: TRBD1
cdr3_aa: CASSPGQDYGYTF
cdr3_nt: TGTGCCAGCTCACCGGGACAGGACTATGGCTACACCTTC

v_call: TRBV6-1
clone_size: .
j_call: TRBJ1-4
d_call: .
cdr3_aa: CASSDRAGEKLFF
cdr3_nt: TGTGCCAGCAGTGACAGGGCTGGAGAAAAACTGTTTTTT

v_call: TRBV9
clone_size: .
j_call: TRBJ1-2
d_call: .
cdr3_aa: CASSVVSGNYGYTF
cdr3_nt: TGTGCCAGCAGCGTAGTCTCAGGGAACTATGGCTACACCTTC

v_call: TRBV19
clone_size: .
j_call: TRBJ2-2
d_call: TRBD2
cdr3_aa: CASRKREATGELFF
cdr3_nt: TGTGCCAGTAGGAAGCGGGAGGCTACCGGGGAGCTGTTTTTT

v_call: TRBV12-5
clone_size: .
j_call: TRBJ2-5
d_call: TRBD1
cdr3_aa: CASGSDRDPQETQYF
cdr3_nt: TGTGCTAGTGGTTCGGACAGGGACCCACAAGAGACCCAGTACTTC

v_call: TRBV12-3/TRBV12-4
clone_size: .
j_call: TRBJ2-3
d_call: .
cdr3_aa: CASSLTGTQYF
cdr3_nt: TGTGCCAGCAGCCTAACTGGTACGCAGTATTTT

v_call: TRBV9
clone_size: .
j_call: TRBJ1-6
d_call: .
cdr3_aa: CASSVLTDSRNSPLHF
cdr3_nt: TGTGCCAGCAGCGTATTAACCGACAGCCGAAATTCACCCCTCCACTTT

v_call: TRBV5-5
clone_size: .
j_call: TRBJ2-7
d_call: .
cdr3_aa: CASSRDIGSYEQYF
cdr3_nt: TGTGCCAGCAGCCGGGACATAGGCTCCTACGAGCAGTACTTC

v_call: TRBV6-5
clone_size: .
j_call: TRBJ1-6
d_call: .
cdr3_aa: CASSYAGSSYNSPLHF
cdr3_nt: TGTGCCAGCAGTTACGCGGGGAGCTCCTATAATTCACCCCTCCACTTT

v_call: TRBV10-3
clone_size: .
j_call: TRBJ1-4
d_call: .
cdr3_aa: CAISGGQNEKLFF
cdr3_nt: TGTGCCATCAGTGGGGGGCAGAATGAAAAACTGTTTTTT

v_call: TRBV10-3
clone_size: .
j_call: TRBJ1-2
d_call: TRBD1
cdr3_aa: CAIRDGQGRWGYTF
cdr3_nt: TGTGCCATCAGGGATGGACAGGGGCGGTGGGGCTACACCTTC

v_call: TRBV30
clone_size: .
j_call: TRBJ1-6
d_call: .
cdr3_aa: CAWKLNSPLHF
cdr3_nt: TGTGCCTGGAAGCTGAATTCACCCCTCCACTTT

v_call: TRBV27
clone_size: .
j_call: TRBJ1-2
d_call: .
cdr3_aa: CASSPQGADGYTF
cdr3_nt: TGTGCCAGCAGTCCACAGGGTGCGGATGGCTACACCTTC

v_call: TRBV5-1
clone_size: few
j_call: TRBJ1-2
d_call: .
cdr3_aa: CASSPAANYGYTF
cdr3_nt: TGCGCCAGCAGCCCCGCGGCTAACTATGGCTACACCTTC

v_call: TRBV2
clone_size: .
j_call: TRBJ1-6
d_call: .
cdr3_aa: CASSASKYRVSPLHF
cdr3_nt: TGTGCCAGCAGTGCGTCCAAATACAGGGTTTCACCCCTCCACTTT

v_call: TRBV2
clone_size: .
j_call: TRBJ1-1
d_call: TRBD1
cdr3_aa: CASSVQGVNTEAFF
cdr3_nt: TGTGCCAGCAGTGTTCAGGGGGTGAACACTGAAGCTTTCTTT

v_call: TRBV27
clone_size: .
j_call: TRBJ2-3
d_call: .
cdr3_aa: CASSQSTDTQYF
cdr3_nt: TGTGCCAGCAGTCAGAGCACAGATACGCAGTATTTT

v_call: TRBV10-3
clone_size: .
j_call: TRBJ2-7
d_call: .
cdr3_aa: CAISEREYEQYF
cdr3_nt: TGTGCCATCAGTGAGCGGGAGTACGAGCAGTACTTC

v_call: TRBV20-1
clone_size: once
j_call: TRBJ1-1
d_call: .
cdr3_aa: CSASADRAFF
cdr3_nt: TGCAGTGCTAGCGCCGATAGAGCTTTCTTT

v_call: TRBV11-2
clone_size: once
j_call: TRBJ2-5
d_call: .
cdr3_aa: CASSPDRQETQYF
cdr3_nt: TGTGCCAGCAGCCCCGACAGACAAGAGACCCAGTACTTC